This paragraph covers one T cell receptor (beta chain) sequence. No cognate antigen has been identified for it. No base-level quality is on record; no much larger clone is a single base apart. The same CDR3 can be traced to other DNA sequences in this sample. The cohort was made up of around 720 healthy bone marrow donors. At the time of sampling, all cohort members were nominally healthy, though unrecorded immune exposures were likely present. The donor was CMV seronegative and belonged to the group of 352 seronegative cohort members. Every donor gave a peripheral blood sample, and the peripheral blood mononuclear cells from that sample were used for TCR beta sequencing. The Qiagen DNeasy Blood Extraction Kit was used to extract genomic DNA from the blood cell samples. CDR1 and CDR2 (SGHRS, YFSETQ) derive from the germline V gene. Spanning cysteine to phenylalanine, the CDR3 consists of 13 amino acids. Only CDR3 DNA is held: 39 bases, read in frame from base 1. V loses 0 bases, J loses 5 bases, and the germline ends lie 7 bases apart.

Preparation of the library involved the immunoSEQ multiplex PCR assay. For the multiplex PCR, a mixture combining 60 forward primers for TCR Vbeta segments and 13 reverse primers for TCR Jbeta segments was used. The CDR3 region of rearranged TCR beta genes was amplified from genomic DNA with a multiplex PCR assay. Amplified TCR beta libraries were sequenced as 87-base-pair reads on the Illumina HiSeq System. Per the authors' processing: A later analysis tallied around 82 million unique TCR beta chains across the 650 to 750 repertoires, and roughly 11 million of those chains were shared by two or more donors. Raw reads were error-corrected and collapsed into unique sequences with a nearest-neighbor algorithm that merged closely related sequences to remove PCR and sequencing errors. CDR3 sequences were aligned to IMGT reference sequences to assign V, D and J gene segments. For a sequence to be retained, a match of at least six nucleotides was required to both a V gene segment and a J gene segment. A rearrangement counted as productive if the CDR3 had no stop codons and remained in frame with V and J, and every other rearrangement counted as non-productive. Following IMGT convention, CDR3 was defined as the stretch from the second conserved V-encoded cysteine up to the conserved J-encoded phenylalanine. In an earlier analysis of approximately 500 of the donors, sequences lacking an unambiguous match to a single V gene segment were excluded. An earlier analysis of just under 600 of the donors called V segments functional above 56.7% productive rearrangements and segregating when the between-donor standard deviation exceeded 5%. A statistical classification framework was built to diagnose cytomegalovirus status from the catalog of TCR beta chain sequences. V and J gene assignment, in a later analysis, came from comparing TCR nucleotide sequences with IMGT/GENE-DB human TR gene sequences. Using the TCRdist pipeline, a later analysis assigned CDR3 sequences along with most-parsimonious VDJ recombination scenarios. In a later analysis, each TCR beta chain was defined by its CDR3 amino acid sequence together with its V-gene family, and reads lacking a unique V-gene family were excluded. In a later analysis, nearly 600 highly shared, low-generation-probability nucleotide sequences were removed to address suspected cross-contamination and a sequencing artifact. In a later analysis, a clonal expansion index for each public chain was calculated from normalized within-repertoire ranks of inferred template counts. A later analysis computed generation probabilities with a VDJ recombination model fitted to out-of-frame rearrangements, and checked the results against IGoR. In a later analysis, TCR-TCR, TCR-HLA and TCR-CMV co-occurrence was scored with hypergeometric tests, and a repertoire-size bias correction was applied to TCR pairs. To estimate false discovery rates, a later analysis permuted the HLA or CMV assignments 20 times. A later analysis grouped co-occurring TCRs with DBSCAN, adding TCRdist sequence similarity when clustering within HLA-allele-positive subsets. Repertoires with fewer than 30,000 or more than 120,000 public chains, plus five repertoires with anomalous nucleotide sharing, were excluded from co-occurrence clustering. TCRdb limited this immuneACCESS table to in-frame rearrangements with V and J called. A share of clones is missing; checked studies link under half to unresolved V genes, and the rest is unexplained. V and J calls and clone size are copied from that table; D and trimming were computed from the DNA. The sample table shows approximately 190,000 clones, and approximately 80% are seen once. Approximately 0.092% of the sample comes from the top ten.

This specimen comes from a study of cytomegalovirus exposure and HLA in healthy donors (TCRdb year 2017). Some background on the complete study: In an earlier analysis of 550 to 750 of the donors, around 290 Gb of sequence data and 95 million to 130 million unique TCR beta sequences from 150 million to 200 million T cells were reported. An early release that covered some 630 HLA-typed donors contained around 330 gigabases of sequencing data and 70 million to 100 million unique TCR sequences. The genetic ancestry cluster associated with self-reported Caucasian donors included 81% of the 398 genotyped donors. The study was designed to test whether signatures of past pathogen exposure could be identified by cataloging public T cell receptors. The T cell repertoires of about 700 subjects were profiled by immunosequencing and related to cytomegalovirus serostatus. Besides the first cohort of around 670 subjects, a separate validation cohort made up of roughly 120 different subjects was used. High-throughput TCR immunosequencing, statistical association of individual TCRs with disease status, and machine learning were combined to predict cytomegalovirus infection status. To study patterns of TCR occurrence, a later analysis re-analyzed previously published TCR beta repertoires from 700 or so donors and added high-resolution HLA genotyping. Rather than using new phenotypic data, the later analysis identified candidate immune exposures from TCR beta sequences and from how often those sequences occurred across donors. An earlier analysis of 587 of the donors used high-throughput TCR beta sequencing to judge whether each TCR beta V gene segment behaved as functional or pseudogenic. Donor age, sex, ethnicity and CMV serostatus were collected together with the repertoire data. A later genetic analysis took genome-wide SNP genotypes for about 55% of the 666 donors and used that subset as a discovery cohort. Every repertoire in the discovery cohort had been generated on one and the same sequencing platform. Both class I and class II loci were covered by HLA typing, at four-digit resolution. The number of donors typed differed by locus, with roughly 620-630 for A, B, C, DRB1 and DQB1, about 500 for DQA1, 600 to 610 for DPA1, and 450 to 480 for DPB1. Five DR-DQ haplotypes were treated as single units for association and clustering because of strong linkage in the cohort. Across about 370 genotyped donors of the cohort, an average of about 240,000 unique TCR beta nucleotide sequences per donor were sequenced, and roughly 17% of those sequences were non-productive. The full study reports these points: The authors suggested that the approach could potentially be extended to other disease states and immunological phenotypes. Several of the top co-occurrence clusters appeared to be linked to parvovirus B19, influenza, CMV and Epstein-Barr virus, according to a later analysis. In this cohort, only TCR beta chains were sequenced, and detectable features were limited by the absence of alpha or paired-chain data. A later analysis associated some 17,000 TCR beta sequences with specific HLA alleles at a false discovery rate of 0.05. The only immune exposure information available for the cohort was CMV serostatus. A later genetic analysis associated a missense DCLRE1C variant with V-gene and J-gene trimming of TCR beta chains, and an independent cohort replicated the association. A cluster of highly shared sequence variants was judged likely to represent a technical artifact of the sequencing pipeline. Cytomegalovirus status was reported to be diagnosed by the classifier with high specificity and sensitivity in both the original and validation cohorts. In a later analysis, the rate of TCR association differed among HLA loci, with DRB1 alleles having the most associated TCRs and HLA-C alleles having the fewest. The earlier analysis of some 540 of the donors excluded approximately 15 rarely observed V segments, including chromosome 9 orphons, because counts were too low. The presence/absence analyses assumed that sequencing depth was roughly uniform across donors, and that assumption may not be true. Compared with equally common non-associated chains, HLA-associated TCR beta chains in a later analysis were more clonally expanded and had lower generation probabilities. A further reported finding was that TCR beta sequences accurately predicted the HLA-A and HLA-B alleles for most subjects in the first cohort. Because HLA typing was missing for some donors at each locus, association tests included only the typed subset. According to a later genetic analysis, donors in an Asian-associated ancestry cluster had fewer N-insertions in productive TCRs than the approximately 710-donor mean. Most TCR sequences were seen in very few donors, while some public TCRs were found in many individuals. In the study, some 160 TCR beta chains were listed as associated with cytomegalovirus. Strong co-occurrence of HLA alleles, especially DR and DQ, made assigning TCR associations to individual alleles difficult. According to a later analysis, most CMV-associated TCR beta chains appeared to be HLA-restricted, and the HLA associations seemed to be driven largely by CMV exposure. In vitro tests confirmed that a few of the cytomegalovirus-associated TCR beta chains recognize cytomegalovirus antigens. Some IMGT-functional V segments, including TRBV6-2 and TRBV6-3, could not be distinguished by the 87-base-pair reads and were therefore excluded. Linkage disequilibrium might explain the correlated functional status among segregating V segments, but an unknown experimental factor could not be ruled out. In an earlier analysis of more than 450 of the donors, most TCR beta V segments were observed in productive rearrangements about 87% or about 30% of the time, broadly matching IMGT annotations.

The receptor was derived from a boy younger than 10 in good health and CMV-seronegative. Source material: PBMCs. The V and J segments used are TRBV5-1 and TRBJ2-3, with the D gene call left open. The DNA reads as follows: TGCGCCAGCAGCTTGGCCCTAGAAGATACGCAGTATTTT. It specifies CASSLALEDTQYF.